This is a list of T cell receptor beta chains from one sample in a study of T cell clusters in autoimmune cytopenias. One entry per CDR3 protein, without DNA, is what TCRdb gives after re-calling the multiplex PCR reads. The sample includes 6,000 to 6,500 distinct CDR3 sequences. Sequencing was performed on peripheral blood. These TCRs come from a human donor with an autoimmune cytopenia or autoimmune hepatitis (not recorded which). CDR3s include the opening cysteine and the closing phenylalanine or tryptophan. The listing skips clone size in some rows; elsewhere it reads once, few, many or a size class.

medium-sized TRBJ2-3 TRBV27 CASSPRLAGGSTDTQYF
medium-sized TRBJ2-3 TRBV19 CASSIVATNGGDTQYF
medium-sized TRBJ2-7 TRBV29-1 CSFSLDRAYEQYF
. TRBJ1-5 TRBV7-2 CASSLGSRSNQPQHF
. TRBJ1-6 TRBV5-6 CASSWGQAINSPLHF
large TRBJ2-3 TRBV29-1 CSVVWGSTDTQYF
. TRBJ2-7 TRBV5-1 CASSAGQPGPSYEQYF
. TRBJ2-1 TRBV24-1 CATSDSGGFSYNEQFF
. TRBJ1-5 TRBV28 CASSTGGMINQPQHF
medium-sized TRBJ2-2 TRBV24-1 CATSDPQRGTGWNTGELFF
. TRBJ1-6 TRBV4-3 CASSTGSTVLNSPLHF
. TRBJ2-1 TRBV7-2 CASSLMGQNYNEQFF
. TRBJ1-6 TRBV5-1 CASSLRSSYNSPLHF
. TRBJ2-5 TRBV5-6 CASSLFGSSETQYF
. TRBJ2-7 TRBV15 CATSSFLDRQKPYEQYF
medium-sized TRBJ2-2 TRBV27 CASSVRASFTGELFF
medium-sized TRBJ2-3 TRBV7-9 CASSLPLAPGTDTQYF
. TRBJ1-1 TRBV7-2 CASSLTANTEAFF
medium-sized TRBJ1-1 TRBV19 CASTPGQGRTEAFF
. TRBJ2-3 TRBV7-3 CASSLGGTSTDTQYF
medium-sized TRBJ1-4 TRBV7-9 CASSSQGFTNEKLFF
medium-sized TRBJ2-1 TRBV5-1 CASSPGTGGYNEQFF
. TRBJ1-1 TRBV4-3 CASSQGILGPTEAFF
medium-sized TRBJ2-5 TRBV29-1 CSVGNSGGGETQYF
medium-sized TRBJ1-1 TRBV19 CASSLKRRSTEAFF
medium-sized TRBJ2-7 TRBV6-2/TRBV6-3 CASRSGAQGLYEQYF
. TRBJ1-3 TRBV30 CAWSVFWDSGNTIYF
. TRBJ2-7 TRBV15 CATSRDGTGGNEQYF